This TCR beta chain was observed in a study of cytomegalovirus exposure and HLA in healthy donors. This CDR3 has 18 residues. V shed 1 base and J 0 bases; nucleotides not matched to a gene: 3. In germline, CDR1 is LGHNA, CDR2 YNFKEQ. The study ran its PCR with 60 Vbeta and 13 Jbeta primers. Sequencing used immunoSEQ multiplex PCR; TCRdb keeps in-frame clones, though not all of them. Among around 150,000 clones listed, roughly four fifths were seen once. Whole-study results and caveats: Researchers counted around 170 TCR beta chains as cytomegalovirus-associated.

With respect to this clone: The antigen is undetermined.

The chain links TRBV4-2 to TRBJ2-2, with 12 bases aligning to TRBD2. Sequenced material: PBMCs. The sequence was obtained from a woman in her late teens or twenties in good health and CMV-seronegative. The CDR3 bases are TGTGCCAGCAGCCAAGCACTAGCGGGGGGCGCGAACACCGGGGAGCTGTTTTTT. Translation gives CASSQALAGGANTGELFF.